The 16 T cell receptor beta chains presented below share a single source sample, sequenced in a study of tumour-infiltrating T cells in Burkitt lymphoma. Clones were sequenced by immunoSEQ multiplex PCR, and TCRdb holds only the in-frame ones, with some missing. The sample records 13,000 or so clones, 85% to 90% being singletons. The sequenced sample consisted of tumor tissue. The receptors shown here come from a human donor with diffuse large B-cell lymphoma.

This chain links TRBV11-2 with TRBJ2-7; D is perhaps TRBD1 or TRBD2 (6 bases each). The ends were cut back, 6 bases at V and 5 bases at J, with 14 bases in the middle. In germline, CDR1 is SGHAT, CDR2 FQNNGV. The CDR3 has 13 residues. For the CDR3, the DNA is TGTGCCAGCAGTTCTAGGGGGGACCACGAGCAGTACTTC. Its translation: CASSSRGDHEQYF.

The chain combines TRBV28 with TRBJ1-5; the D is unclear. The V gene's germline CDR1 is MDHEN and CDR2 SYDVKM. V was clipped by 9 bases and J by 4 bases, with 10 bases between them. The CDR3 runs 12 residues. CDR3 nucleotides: TGTGCCAGTGAATCGGTGAATCAGCCCCAGCATTTT. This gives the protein CASESVNQPQHF. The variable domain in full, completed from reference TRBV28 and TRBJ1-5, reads DVKVTQSSRYLVKRTGEKVFLECVQDMDHENMFWYRQDPGLGLRLIYFSYDVKMKEKGDIPEGYSVSREKKERFSLILESASTNQTSMYLCASESVNQPQHFGDGTRLSIL.

CDR3 nucleotides: TGTGCGACCATCAGGGAGGGAACCATATATTTT. Translated: CATIREGTIYF. V gene TRBV6-6 combines with J gene TRBJ1-3; D is possibly TRBD1 (5 bases). CDR3 length: 11 residues. Germline V gene lookup returns CDR1 MNHNY and CDR2 SVGAGI (reference sequence).

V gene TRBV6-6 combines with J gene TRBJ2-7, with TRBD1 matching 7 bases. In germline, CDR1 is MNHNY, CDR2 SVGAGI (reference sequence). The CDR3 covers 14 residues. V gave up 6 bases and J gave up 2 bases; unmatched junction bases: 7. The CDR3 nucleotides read TGTGCCAGCAGGATGGGTCAGGGGGCCTACGAGCAGTACTTC. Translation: CASRMGQGAYEQYF.

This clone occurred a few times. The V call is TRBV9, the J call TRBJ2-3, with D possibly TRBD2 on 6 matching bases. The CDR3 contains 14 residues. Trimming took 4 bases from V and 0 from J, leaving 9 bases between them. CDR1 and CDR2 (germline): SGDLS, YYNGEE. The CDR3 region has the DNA TGTGCCAGCAGCCTTAGCGGTAGCACAGATACGCAGTATTTT. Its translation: CASSLSGSTDTQYF. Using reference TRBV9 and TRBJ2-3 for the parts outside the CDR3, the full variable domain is DSGVTQTPKHLITATGQRVTLRCSPRSGDLSVYWYQQSLDQGLQFLIQYYNGEERAKGNILERFSAQQFPDLHSELNLSSLELGDSALYFCASSLSGSTDTQYFGPGTRLTVL.

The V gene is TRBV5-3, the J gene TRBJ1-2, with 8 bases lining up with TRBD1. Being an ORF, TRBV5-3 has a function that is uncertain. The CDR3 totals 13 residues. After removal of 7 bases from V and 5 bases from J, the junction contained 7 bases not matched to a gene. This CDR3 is CARRTGRDYGYTF. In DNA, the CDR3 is TGTGCCAGACGGACAGGGAGGGATTATGGCTACACCTTC.

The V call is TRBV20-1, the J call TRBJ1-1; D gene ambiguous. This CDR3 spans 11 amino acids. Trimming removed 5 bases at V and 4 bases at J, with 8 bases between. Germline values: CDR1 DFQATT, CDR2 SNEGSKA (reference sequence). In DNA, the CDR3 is TGCAGTGCTCCTAGAGGCACTGAAGCTTTCTTT. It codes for CSAPRGTEAFF.

The CDR3 sequence: CASSQGSSGVSDTQYF. CDR3 DNA sequence: TGCGCCAGCAGCCAAGGGAGTAGCGGGGTGTCAGATACGCAGTATTTT. The chain recombines TRBV4-1 with TRBJ2-3, with 8 nucleotides matching TRBD2. Germline V lookup: CDR1 MGHRA, CDR2 YSYEKL. J was trimmed by 4 bases and V by 1 base; bases with no gene match: 7. The CDR3 consists of 16 residues.

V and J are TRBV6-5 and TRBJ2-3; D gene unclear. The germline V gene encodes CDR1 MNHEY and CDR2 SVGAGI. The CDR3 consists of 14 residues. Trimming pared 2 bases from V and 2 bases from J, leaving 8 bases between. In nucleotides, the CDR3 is TGTGCCAGCAGTTACGGGCAAAACACAGATACGCAGTATTTT. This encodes CASSYGQNTDTQYF.

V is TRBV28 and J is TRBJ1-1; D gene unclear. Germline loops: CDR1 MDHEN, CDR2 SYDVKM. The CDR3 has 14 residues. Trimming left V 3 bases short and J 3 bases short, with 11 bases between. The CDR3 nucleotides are TGTGCCAGCAGTTTTCGCCCTGGGTACACTGAAGCTTTCTTT. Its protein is CASSFRPGYTEAFF.

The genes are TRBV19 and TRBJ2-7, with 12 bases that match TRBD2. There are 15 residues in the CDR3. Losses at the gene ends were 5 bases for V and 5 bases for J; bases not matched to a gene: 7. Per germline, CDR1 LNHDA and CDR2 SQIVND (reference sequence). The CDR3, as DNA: TGTGCCAGTAGTCTAACTAGCGGGAGGAGCAACGAGCAGTACTTC. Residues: CASSLTSGRSNEQYF. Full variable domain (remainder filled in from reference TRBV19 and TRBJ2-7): DGGITQSPKYLFRKEGQNVTLSCEQNLNHDAMYWYRQDPGQGLRLIYYSQIVNDFQKGDIAEGYSVSREKKESFPLTVTSAQKNPTAFYLCASSLTSGRSNEQYFGPGTRLTVT.

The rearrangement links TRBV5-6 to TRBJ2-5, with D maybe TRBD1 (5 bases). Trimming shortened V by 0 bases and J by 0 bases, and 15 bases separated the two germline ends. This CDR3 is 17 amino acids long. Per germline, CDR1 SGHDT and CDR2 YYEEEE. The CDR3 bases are TGTGCCAGCAGCTTGGAGATAGGGGTTTCCTACCAAGAGACCCAGTACTTC. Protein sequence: CASSLEIGVSYQETQYF.

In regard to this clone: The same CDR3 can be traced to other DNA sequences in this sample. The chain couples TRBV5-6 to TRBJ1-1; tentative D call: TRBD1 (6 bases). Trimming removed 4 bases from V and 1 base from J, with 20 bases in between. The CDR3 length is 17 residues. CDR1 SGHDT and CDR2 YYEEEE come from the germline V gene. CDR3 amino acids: CASSRILLGGPNTEAFF. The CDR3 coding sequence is TGTGCCAGCAGCCGTATTCTCCTAGGGGGACCGAACACTGAAGCTTTCTTT.

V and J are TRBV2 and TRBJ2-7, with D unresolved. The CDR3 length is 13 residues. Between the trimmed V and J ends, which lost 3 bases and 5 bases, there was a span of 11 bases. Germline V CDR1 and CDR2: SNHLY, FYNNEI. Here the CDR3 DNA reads TGTGCCAGCAGTGACGTCGGGCAGGACGAGCAGTACTTC. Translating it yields CASSDVGQDEQYF.

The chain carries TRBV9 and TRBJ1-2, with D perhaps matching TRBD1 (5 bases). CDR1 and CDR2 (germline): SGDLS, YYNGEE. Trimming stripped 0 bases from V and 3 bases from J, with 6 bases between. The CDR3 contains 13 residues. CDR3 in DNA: TGTGCCAGCAGCGTAGGGACATACTATGGCTACACCTTC. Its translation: CASSVGTYYGYTF.

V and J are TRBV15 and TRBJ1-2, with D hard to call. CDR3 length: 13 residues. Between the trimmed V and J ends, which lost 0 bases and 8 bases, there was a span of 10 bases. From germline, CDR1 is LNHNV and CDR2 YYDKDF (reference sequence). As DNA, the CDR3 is TGTGCCACCAGCAGAGATTTCTCCGGGGGCTACACCTTC. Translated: CATSRDFSGGYTF.